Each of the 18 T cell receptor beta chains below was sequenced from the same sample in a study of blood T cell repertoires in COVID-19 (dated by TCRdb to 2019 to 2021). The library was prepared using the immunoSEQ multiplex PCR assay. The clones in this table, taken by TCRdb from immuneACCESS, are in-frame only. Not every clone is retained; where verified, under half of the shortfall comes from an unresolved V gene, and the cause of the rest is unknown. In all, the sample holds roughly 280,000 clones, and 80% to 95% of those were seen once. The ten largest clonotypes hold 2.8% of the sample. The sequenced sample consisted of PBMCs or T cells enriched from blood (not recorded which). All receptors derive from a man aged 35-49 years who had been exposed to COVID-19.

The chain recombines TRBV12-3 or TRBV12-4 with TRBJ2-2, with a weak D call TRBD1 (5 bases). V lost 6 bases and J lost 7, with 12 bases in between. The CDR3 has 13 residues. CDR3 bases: TGTGCCAGCAGGTCAGGGTCAGGCGGGGAGCTGTTTTTT. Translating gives CASRSGSGGELFF.

The CDR3: CSVEGRTSGRLYNEQFF. As DNA, the CDR3 is TGCAGCGTTGAAGGCCGTACTAGCGGGAGACTGTACAATGAGCAGTTCTTC. This chain connects TRBV29-1 to TRBJ2-1, with 11 bases that match TRBD2. The J segment lost 4 bases and the V segment lost 1 base, leaving 9 bases of the junction unmatched. The germline V gene has CDR1 SQVTM and CDR2 ANQGSEA. The CDR3 extends over 17 amino acids.

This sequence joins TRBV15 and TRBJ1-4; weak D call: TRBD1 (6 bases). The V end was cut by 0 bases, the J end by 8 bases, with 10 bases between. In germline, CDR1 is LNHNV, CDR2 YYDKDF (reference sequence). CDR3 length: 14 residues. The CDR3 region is CATSRDRGGEKLFF. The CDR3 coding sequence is TGTGCCACCAGCAGAGACAGGGGTGGGGAAAAACTGTTTTTT.

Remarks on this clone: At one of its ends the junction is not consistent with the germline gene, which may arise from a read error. CDR3 sequence: CASSEDRVQNYEQYF. CDR3 coding DNA: TGCGCCAGCAGCGAAGACAGGGTTCAGAACTACGAGCAGTACTTC. The chain recombines TRBV4-3 with TRBJ2-7, with 7 nucleotides matching TRBD1. This CDR3 is built from 15 residues. The V gene's germline CDR1 is LGHNA and CDR2 YSLEER.

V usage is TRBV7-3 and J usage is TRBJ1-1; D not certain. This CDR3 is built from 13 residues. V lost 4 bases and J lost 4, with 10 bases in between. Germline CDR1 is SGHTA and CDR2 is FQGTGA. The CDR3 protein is CASSSPGSTEAFF. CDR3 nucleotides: TGTGCCAGCAGCTCACCTGGGAGCACTGAAGCTTTCTTT.

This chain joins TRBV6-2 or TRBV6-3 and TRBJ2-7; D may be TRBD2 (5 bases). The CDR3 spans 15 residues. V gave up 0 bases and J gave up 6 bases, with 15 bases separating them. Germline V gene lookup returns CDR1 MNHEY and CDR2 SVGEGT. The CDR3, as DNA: TGTGCCAGCAGTTACTCAGTCGTGCTTCGGGGCGAGCAGTACTTC. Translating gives CASSYSVVLRGEQYF.

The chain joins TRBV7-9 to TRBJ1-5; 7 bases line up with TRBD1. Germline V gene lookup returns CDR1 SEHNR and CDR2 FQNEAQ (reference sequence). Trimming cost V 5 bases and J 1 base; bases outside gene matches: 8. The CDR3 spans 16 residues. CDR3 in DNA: TGTGCCAGCAGCCTAGGGACAGCACCAAGCAATCAGCCCCAGCATTTT. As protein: CASSLGTAPSNQPQHF.

The CDR3, as DNA: TGTGCCTGGACCCAGGGCGTTAGCTACGAGCAGTACTTC. Its protein product is CAWTQGVSYEQYF. The V call is TRBV30, the J call TRBJ2-7, with a weak D call TRBD1 (5 bases). Trimming cost V 4 bases and J 3 bases, with 13 bases left between them. This CDR3 is built from 13 residues. The germline V gene encodes CDR1 GTSNPN and CDR2 SVGIG (reference sequence).

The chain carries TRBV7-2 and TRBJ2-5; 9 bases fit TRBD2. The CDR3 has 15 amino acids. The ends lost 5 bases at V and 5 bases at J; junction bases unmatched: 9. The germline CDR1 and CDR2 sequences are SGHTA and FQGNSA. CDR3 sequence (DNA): TGTGCCAGCAGCACCTTAGCGGGAGCAAGGGAGACCCAGTACTTC. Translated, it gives CASSTLAGARETQYF.

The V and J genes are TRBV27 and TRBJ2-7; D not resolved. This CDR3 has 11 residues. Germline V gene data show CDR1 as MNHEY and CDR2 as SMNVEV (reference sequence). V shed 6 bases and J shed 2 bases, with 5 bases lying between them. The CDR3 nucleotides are TGTGCCAGCAGATCAACCTACGAGCAGTACTTC. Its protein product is CASRSTYEQYF.

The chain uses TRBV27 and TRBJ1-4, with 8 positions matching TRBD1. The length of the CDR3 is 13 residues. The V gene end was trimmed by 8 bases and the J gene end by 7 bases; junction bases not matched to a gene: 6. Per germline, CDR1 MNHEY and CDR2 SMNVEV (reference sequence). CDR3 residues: CASGRQGTEKLFF. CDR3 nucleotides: TGTGCCAGCGGGCGACAGGGGACTGAAAAACTGTTTTTT. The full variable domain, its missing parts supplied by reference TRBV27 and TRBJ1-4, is EAQVTQNPRYLITVTGKKLTVTCSQNMNHEYMSWYRQDPGLGLRQIYYSMNVEVTDKGDVPEGYKVSRKEKRNFPLILESPSPNQTSLYFCASGRQGTEKLFFGSGTQLSVL.

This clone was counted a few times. The CDR3 region has the DNA TGTGCCAGTAGTGCCCCACCCCGCGACTATGGCTACACCTTC. Translation gives CASSAPPRDYGYTF. The rearrangement uses TRBV19 and TRBJ1-2; no firm D call. Germline CDR1 is LNHDA and CDR2 is SQIVND (reference sequence). Trimming cost V 5 bases and J 3 bases, with 13 bases left between them. The CDR3 is 14 amino acids. Filled out from reference TRBV19 and TRBJ1-2, the complete variable domain reads DGGITQSPKYLFRKEGQNVTLSCEQNLNHDAMYWYRQDPGQGLRLIYYSQIVNDFQKGDIAEGYSVSREKKESFPLTVTSAQKNPTAFYLCASSAPPRDYGYTFGSGTRLTVV.

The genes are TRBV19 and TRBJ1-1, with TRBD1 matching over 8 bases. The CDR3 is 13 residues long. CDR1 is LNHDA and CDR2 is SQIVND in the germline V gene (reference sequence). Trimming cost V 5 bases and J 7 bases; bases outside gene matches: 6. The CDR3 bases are TGTGCCAGTAGTCTGGACAGGGAAGGTGAAGCTTTCTTT. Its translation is CASSLDREGEAFF.

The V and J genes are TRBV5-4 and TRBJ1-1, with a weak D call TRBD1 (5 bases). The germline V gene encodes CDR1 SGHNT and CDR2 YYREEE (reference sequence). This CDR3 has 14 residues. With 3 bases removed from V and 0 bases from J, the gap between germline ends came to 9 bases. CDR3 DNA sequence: TGTGCCAGCAGCTCTGCAGGGTTGAACACTGAAGCTTTCTTT. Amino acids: CASSSAGLNTEAFF. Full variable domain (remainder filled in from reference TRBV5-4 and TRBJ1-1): ETGVTQSPTHLIKTRGQQVTLRCSSQSGHNTVSWYQQALGQGPQFIFQYYREEENGRGNFPPRFSGLQFPNYSSELNVNALELDDSALYLCASSSAGLNTEAFFGQGTRLTVV.

CDR3 DNA: TGTGCCAGTAGTCCTCCGCGGGGGGGAAGTGAAGCTTTCTTT. Translated, it gives CASSPPRGGSEAFF. This rearrangement joins TRBV19 to TRBJ1-1; perhaps TRBD1 as D (5 bases). Germline values: CDR1 LNHDA, CDR2 SQIVND (reference sequence). This CDR3 is 14 amino acids long. V was trimmed by 5 bases and J by 7 bases, leaving 17 bases between them.

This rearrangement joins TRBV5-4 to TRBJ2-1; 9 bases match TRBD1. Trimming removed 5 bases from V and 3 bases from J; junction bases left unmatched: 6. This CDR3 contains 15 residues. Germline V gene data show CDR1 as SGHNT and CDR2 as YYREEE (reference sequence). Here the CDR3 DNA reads TGTGCCAGCAGGAGGACAGGGGAAAACTACAATGAGCAGTTCTTC. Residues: CASRRTGENYNEQFF.

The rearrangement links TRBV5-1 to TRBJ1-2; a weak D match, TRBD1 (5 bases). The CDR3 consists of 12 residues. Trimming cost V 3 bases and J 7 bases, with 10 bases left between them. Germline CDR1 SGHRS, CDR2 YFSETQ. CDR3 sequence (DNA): TGCGCCAGCAGCTCGCAGGGTTCTGGCTACACCTTC. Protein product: CASSSQGSGYTF.

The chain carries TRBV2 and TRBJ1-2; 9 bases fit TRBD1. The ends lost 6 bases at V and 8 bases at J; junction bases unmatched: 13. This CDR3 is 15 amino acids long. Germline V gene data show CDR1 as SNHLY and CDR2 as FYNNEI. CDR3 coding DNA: TGTGCCAGCAGACCCCCGGGACAGGGTCTTGGAGGCTACACCTTC. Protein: CASRPPGQGLGGYTF.